These 5 T cell receptor beta chains were all obtained from the same sample, sequenced in a study of T cell responses to AZD1222 COVID-19 vaccine. TCRdb's copy holds only in-frame clones and misses some; the assay was immunoSEQ multiplex PCR. The table includes 120,000 to 150,000 clones, around 88% detected once. Specimen: peripheral blood, collected on day 0 of AZD1222 vaccination. The receptors here all came from an adult in good health.

The rearrangement joins TRBV11-2 to TRBJ2-3; no definite D call. In germline, CDR1 is SGHAT, CDR2 FQNNGV. This CDR3 is built from 18 residues. The V end was cut by 1 base, the J end by 8 bases, with 25 bases between. Written as DNA, the CDR3 is TGTGCCAGCAGCTTAGTGGCTTTATATGGCCTCGATCCCGGTACGCAGTATTTT. Its translation is CASSLVALYGLDPGTQYF.

This clone was counted once. This rearrangement joins TRBV7-3 to TRBJ2-1; TRBD2 aligns across 14 bases. Germline V gene data show CDR1 as SGHTA and CDR2 as FQGTGA. Trimming at V came to 1 base and at J to 9 bases, leaving 11 bases not matched to a gene. The CDR3 contains 18 residues. CDR3 region: CASSLNPGLAGGHSEQFF. The CDR3, as DNA: TGTGCCAGCAGCTTAAATCCCGGACTAGCGGGGGGCCATAGTGAGCAGTTCTTC.

The CDR3 DNA sequence: TGTGCCAGCAGCTTGCGTCAGATGGGAGAAGAGACCCAGTACTTC. It codes for CASSLRQMGEETQYF. The chain couples TRBV5-4 to TRBJ2-5; TRBD2 might be the D (5 bases). CDR1 is SGHNT and CDR2 is YYREEE in the germline V gene (reference sequence). Trimming pared 1 base from V and 3 bases from J, leaving 13 bases between. The CDR3 totals 15 residues.

J is TRBJ2-7 and V is TRBV3-1 (or the pseudogene TRBV3-2); 8 bases are shared with TRBD1. Germline V gene data show CDR1 as LGHDT and CDR2 as YNNKEL (reference sequence). The CDR3 has 13 residues. The V segment lost 5 bases and the J segment 6 bases; nucleotides outside the gene matches: 6. CDR3 region: CASSIPGGAEQYF. CDR3 nucleotides: TGTGCCAGCAGCATCCCAGGGGGCGCCGAGCAGTACTTC.

V and J are TRBV10-3 and TRBJ1-6; the D is unclear. This CDR3 comprises 16 residues. Germline V gives CDR1 ENHRY, CDR2 SYGVKD. Between the trimmed V and J ends, which lost 5 bases and 2 bases, there was a span of 13 bases. CDR3 coding DNA: TGTGCCATCAGTAGGACGGGAGAGGCCTATAATTCACCCCTCCACTTT. It codes for CAISRTGEAYNSPLHF.